This T cell receptor (beta chain) originates from a study of a mutant IDH1 vaccine in newly diagnosed glioma. Time point described: baseline, week 1 (first vaccination visit). Documented treatment: pre-vaccination baseline after standard-of-care therapy. Libraries were prepared by immunoSEQ multiplex PCR; TCRdb keeps only in-frame clonotypes and omits some of them. The profile shows around 16,000 clones, around 95% of them singletons. This clone occurred a few times. This clonotype was obtained from a woman under 30 with glioma. Some clones in this sample may be carry-over from other donors' samples. The specimen comprised peripheral blood mononuclear cells (PBMCs), sampled from a glioma patient treated with radiotherapy, temozolomide or both.

The chain's CDR3 is CASSYSQGNYNEQFF. The CDR3, as DNA: TGTGCCAGCAGTTACTCCCAGGGCAACTACAATGAGCAGTTCTTC. The rearrangement joins TRBV6-6 to TRBJ2-1; a possible D gene is TRBD1 (5 bases). Germline loops: CDR1 MNHNY, CDR2 SVGAGI (reference sequence). The CDR3 extends over 15 amino acids. The V gene lost 0 bases and the J gene lost 3 bases, with 9 bases spanning the gap.